This paragraph covers one TCR beta chain sequence. Its antigen is undetermined. The sample is drawn from a study of T cell repertoires in cytomegalovirus infection. General observations from the study: HLA-C-restricted CMV-specific TCR beta clonotypes were dominant in the ex vivo response. CMV carriers having the relevant HLA were flagged by cumulative public TCR beta family frequency.

TCRdb reprocessed the reads with MiXCR, giving one entry per CDR3 protein. The table has a few hundred thousand distinct CDR3 sequences, 30% to 40% seen once; the top ten hold about a sixth. Trimming took off 0 bases at V and 4 bases at J, with 13 bases between the two ends. Germline loops: CDR1 MGHRA, CDR2 YSYEKL. The CDR3 loop spans 16 amino acids. The receptor was derived from a human donor in good health (CMV status not recorded). Some clones in this sample may be carry-over from other donors' samples. The sequencing here drew on cultured PBMCs, taken from culture after CMV antigen stimulation. V and J are TRBV4-1 and TRBJ2-1; possible D gene TRBD2, 5 bases. DNA for the CDR3: TGCGCCAGCAGCCAAGATTTCCCGGGAAATTACAATGAGCAGTTCTTC. Protein sequence: CASSQDFPGNYNEQFF.